This entry lists 9 T cell receptor beta chains sequenced from one sample in a study of cytomegalovirus exposure and HLA in healthy donors. It was with 60 Vbeta and 13 Jbeta primers that the PCR ran. This table comes from immunoSEQ multiplex PCR, and its TCRdb copy is limited to in-frame clones, with some not included. This sample's table reports tens of thousands of clones. Sequenced sample: PBMCs. All receptors derive from a female donor in good health and CMV-seropositive.

This sequence joins TRBV7-9 and TRBJ1-2; the match to TRBD1 covers 7 bases. Germline V gives CDR1 SEHNR, CDR2 FQNEAQ (reference sequence). The length of the CDR3 is 14 residues. The V and J ends lost 5 bases and 4 bases, in that order; junction bases with no gene match: 7. The CDR3 reads CASSLTGQTYGYTF. The CDR3 DNA reads TGTGCCAGCAGCCTCACGGGACAGACCTATGGCTACACCTTC.

V and J are TRBV9 and TRBJ2-7; D perhaps matches TRBD1 (6 bases). The CDR3 totals 15 residues. Germline V gene data show CDR1 as SGDLS and CDR2 as YYNGEE. Trimming shortened V by 0 bases and J by 1 base, and 11 bases separated the two germline ends. CDR3 DNA sequence: TGTGCCAGCAGCGTAGCCTGGGACACATCCTACGAGCAGTACTTC. The encoded protein is CASSVAWDTSYEQYF.

The chain links TRBV18 to TRBJ2-5, with 9 bases identical to TRBD2. The germline CDR1 and CDR2 sequences are KGHSH and LQKENI. This CDR3 has 16 residues. V lost 2 bases, J lost 5 bases, and 9 bases stayed unmatched. In nucleotides, the CDR3 is TGTGCCAGCTCACCAAGAGGCGGGAGGGCCGACGAGACCCAGTACTTC. This codes for CASSPRGGRADETQYF.

The V gene is TRBV11-3, the J gene TRBJ1-6; D may be TRBD1 (5 bases). The V end lost 4 bases, the J end lost 6 bases, and 19 bases lay between the germline ends. CDR1 is SGHNT and CDR2 is YENEEA in the germline V gene. The CDR3 sequence is 17 residues long. The CDR3 DNA follows: TGTGCCAGCAGCTCCGCAGGGTACCACCGAACTAATTCACCCCTCCACTTT. This codes for CASSSAGYHRTNSPLHF.

The CDR3 sequence is CASSLDRVVHEQYF. The CDR3 nucleotides are TGCGCCAGCAGCTTGGACAGGGTTGTCCACGAGCAGTACTTC. The chain links TRBV5-1 to TRBJ2-7, with a weak D call TRBD1 (6 bases). With 0 bases removed from V and 5 bases from J, the gap between germline ends came to 12 bases. The CDR3 has 14 residues. Germline V gene data show CDR1 as SGHRS and CDR2 as YFSETQ. Full variable domain (missing parts from reference TRBV5-1 and TRBJ2-7): KAGVTQTPRYLIKTRGQQVTLSCSPISGHRSVSWYQQTPGQGLQFLFEYFSETQRNKGNFPGRFSGRQFSNSRSEMNVSTLELGDSALYLCASSLDRVVHEQYFGPGTRLTVT.

By frequency, this clone registers medium-sized (0.01 to 0.1%). This CDR3 reads CASQQGPNTEAFF. Written as DNA, the CDR3 is TGTGCCAGCCAACAGGGCCCCAACACTGAAGCTTTCTTT. The rearrangement joins TRBV28 to TRBJ1-1; D is perhaps TRBD1 (6 bases). V dropped 8 bases and J dropped 2 bases, with 12 bases sitting between them. Germline assignment: CDR1 MDHEN and CDR2 SYDVKM. The CDR3 spans 13 residues.

The rearrangement uses TRBV6-5 and TRBJ1-1; D remains ambiguous. The CDR3 contains 15 residues. V shed 4 bases and J shed 5 bases, with 17 bases lying between them. Germline CDR1 MNHEY, CDR2 SVGAGI. The CDR3 bases are TGTGCCAGCAGTTTTCGCGGTTACGGTGGTACTGAAGCTTTCTTT. This gives the protein CASSFRGYGGTEAFF.

A remark on this clone: The same CDR3 is also encoded by other DNA sequences in this sample. This chain joins TRBV7-2 and TRBJ2-1, with a tentative D call TRBD1 (6 bases). Trimming shortened V by 8 bases and J by 3 bases, and 11 bases separated the two germline ends. The CDR3 runs to 13 residues. Per germline, CDR1 SGHTA and CDR2 FQGNSA. CDR3 nucleotides: TGTGCCAGCGGCCCCAGGGGCTACAATGAGCAGTTCTTC. It encodes CASGPRGYNEQFF.

The CDR3 DNA reads as TGTGCCAGCAGCTGGGCCGTATCGGAGCAGTTCTTC. It codes for CASSWAVSEQFF. V usage is TRBV7-2 and J usage is TRBJ2-1, with D hard to call. The germline CDR1 and CDR2 sequences are SGHTA and FQGNSA. This CDR3 contains 12 residues. Between the trimmed V and J ends, which lost 4 bases and 10 bases, there was a span of 11 bases.